Below, 26 T cell receptor beta chains from the same sample are listed, as sequenced in a study of CD8+CD57+ T cells in acquired aplastic anemia. Genomic DNA constituted the template upon which TCR beta VDJ and CDR3 profiling was performed. From the reads, TCRdb called clonotypes with MiXCR, one entry per CDR3 protein. The table includes a few hundred thousand distinct CDR3 sequences, 55% to 75% detected once. Sequencing input: sorted CD4+, CD8+, or CD8+CD57+ T cells (not recorded which) from PBMCs. These receptors were obtained from a human donor in good health, serving as a control.

The V call is TRBV19, the J call TRBJ1-1; D call uncertain. Trimming pared 3 bases from V and 3 bases from J, leaving 8 bases between. The germline CDR1 and CDR2 sequences are LNHDA and SQIVND (reference sequence). The CDR3 loop spans 13 amino acids. CDR3 residues: CASSMRRDTEAFF. Here the CDR3 DNA reads TGTGCCAGTAGTATGAGAAGGGACACTGAAGCTTTCTTT.

This clonotype was counted between two and nine times. This chain's CDR3 is CSVPGGGALNEQFF. Here the CDR3 DNA reads TGCAGCGTTCCTGGCGGGGGGGCACTAAATGAGCAGTTCTTC. The V gene is TRBV29-1, the J gene TRBJ2-1; TRBD2 agrees at 9 bases. This CDR3 comprises 14 residues. The germline V gene has CDR1 SQVTM and CDR2 ANQGSEA. Losses at the gene ends were 5 bases for V and 7 bases for J; bases not matched to a gene: 9.

A note on this clonotype: At one end, the junction sequence differs from germline, possibly due to a read error. V and J are TRBV7-2 and TRBJ2-7; 8 positions agree with TRBD1. The CDR3 consists of 14 residues. Germline-derived CDR1 and CDR2 are SGHTA and FQGNSA. The CDR3 DNA reads TGTGCCAGCAGTTCAGGGGGCGGCATTCAGCACCAGCACTTC. Translated, it gives CASSSGGGIQHQHF.

This clonotype has ten or more counts. The chain combines TRBV3-1 with TRBJ1-6, with no clear D. This CDR3 comprises 14 residues. The germline V gene encodes CDR1 LGHDT and CDR2 YNNKEL (reference sequence). V was cut by 1 base and J by 10 bases, with 11 bases left in between. DNA for the CDR3: TGTGCCAGCAGCCAAGTGGTCGATCGCTCACCCCTCCACTTT. The encoded protein is CASSQVVDRSPLHF.

Remarks on this clonotype: The CDR3 carries no conserved terminal phenylalanine or tryptophan, so it likely arises from a read error. It is unclear where the CDR3 begins or ends on the DNA, so no DNA is shown, and the CDR3 is as TCRdb lists it. The V call is TRBV7-9, the J call TRBJ1-5; the listed D gene, TRBD1, was not tested against the DNA. The CDR3 totals 13 residues, both ends included. Germline loops: CDR1 SEHNR, CDR2 FQNEAQ (reference sequence). The CDR3 protein is CASSPGQGEPSPL.

Of note for this clonotype: A much larger clone is a single base away; this may be a read error. V is TRBV5-1 and J is TRBJ1-4; the D gene is possibly TRBD1 (6 bases). With 4 bases removed from V and 7 bases from J, the gap between germline ends came to 14 bases. The CDR3 runs to 14 residues. The V gene's germline CDR1 is SGHRS and CDR2 YFSETQ. CDR3 protein: CASSRGAGSEKLFF. The CDR3 nucleotides are TGCGCCAGCAGCCGGGGGGCCGGGAGTGAAAAACTGTTTTTT.

The gene calls are TRBV29-1 and TRBJ1-1; D is possibly TRBD1 (5 bases). The germline V and J ends were trimmed by 4 bases and 10 bases, with 13 bases remaining between them. The CDR3 is 11 amino acids. Germline V gene lookup returns CDR1 SQVTM and CDR2 ANQGSEA. CDR3 sequence reads: CSVGGDGRAFF. CDR3 sequence (DNA): TGCAGCGTTGGAGGGGATGGGCGAGCTTTCTTT.

In regard to this clonotype: Since no conserved phenylalanine or tryptophan closes the CDR3, a read error is the likely cause. The limits of the CDR3 on the DNA are not certain, so only TCRdb's listed CDR3 is given. The chain employs TRBV7-9 and TRBJ1-2; the DNA was not used to check the table's D call, TRBD1. The CDR3 length is 13 residues, termini included. Germline-derived CDR1 and CDR2 are SEHNR and FQNEAQ (reference sequence). CDR3: CASRVQGGNGYAL.

In this sample, this clonotype turned up many times. The V and J genes are TRBV12-3 or TRBV12-4 and TRBJ2-3, with D maybe TRBD1 (5 bases). The CDR3 runs 15 residues. V was shortened by 3 bases and J by 1 base, with 11 bases between the two germline ends. The CDR3 is CASSLVVQGTDTQYF. For the CDR3, the DNA is TGTGCCAGCAGTTTGGTAGTACAGGGCACAGATACGCAGTATTTT.

Of note for this clonotype: A read error may account for a junction end that differs from germline. The chain joins TRBV2 to TRBJ1-1; D is uncertain. The germline CDR1 and CDR2 sequences are SNHLY and FYNNEI. There are 15 residues in the CDR3. The CDR3 region is CASSVGCQNEKEAFF. Written as DNA, the CDR3 is TGTGCCAGCAGTGTCGGGTGCCAAAATGAAAAAGAGGCTTTTTTT. The full variable domain, with the rest looked up from reference TRBV2 and TRBJ1-1, is EPEVTQTPSHQVTQMGQEVILRCVPISNHLYFYWYRQILGQKVEFLVSFYNNEISEKSEIFDDQFSVERPDGSNFTLKIRSTKLEDSAMYFCASSVGCQNEKEAFFGQGTRLTVV.

This clonotype has ten or more counts. V gene TRBV4-3 combines with J gene TRBJ2-7; 8 bases align to TRBD1. The CDR3 totals 15 residues. Trimming cost V 0 bases and J 5 bases; bases outside gene matches: 6. Germline V gene data show CDR1 as LGHNA and CDR2 as YSLEER. This CDR3 is CASSQDLAGGDEQYF. The CDR3 DNA reads TGCGCCAGCAGCCAAGATTTAGCAGGGGGCGACGAGCAGTACTTC.

Worth noting for this clonotype: The CDR3 does not end in the conserved phenylalanine or tryptophan, so this is likely a read error. Because the CDR3's place on the DNA is in doubt, the DNA is left out and the CDR3 is given as listed by TCRdb. The chain couples TRBV19 to TRBJ2-5; the table's D gene call, TRBD1, was not cross checked with the DNA. The CDR3 spans 10 amino acids, including both terminal residues. In germline, CDR1 is LNHDA, CDR2 SQIVND (reference sequence). This CDR3 is CAAGGTRKYV.

This chain joins TRBV20-1 and TRBJ2-5; TRBD1 agrees at 8 bases. The CDR3 runs 14 residues. V shed 2 bases and J 4 bases; nucleotides not matched to a gene: 6. Germline assignment: CDR1 DFQATT and CDR2 SNEGSKA (reference sequence). CDR3 region: CSARQGAIGETQYF. The CDR3 DNA sequence: TGCAGTGCTAGACAGGGGGCGATAGGAGAGACCCAGTACTTC.

A remark on this clonotype: One junction end disagrees with the germline gene, perhaps due to a read error. The J gene is TRBJ2-7, the V gene TRBV7-6; possible D gene TRBD1, 5 bases. CDR1 and CDR2 from the germline V gene are SGHVS and FNYEAQ. This CDR3 contains 13 residues. Written as DNA, the CDR3 is TGTGCCAGCAGCTTAGGGGGCACCTACGAGGAGTACTTC. Translating gives CASSLGGTYEEYF.

With respect to this clonotype: The junction shows a germline mismatch at one end, possibly a read error. This sequence joins TRBV5-1 and TRBJ1-6, with D unresolved. Germline loops: CDR1 SGHRS, CDR2 YFSETQ. The CDR3 runs to 16 residues. The CDR3 reads CASSSHGRDGHSPFHF. In DNA form, the CDR3 reads TGCGCCAGCAGCTCCCATGGGCGGGATGGCCATTCACCCTTCCACTTT. The variable domain in full, with the rest retrieved from reference TRBV5-1 and TRBJ1-6, is KAGVTQTPRYLIKTRGQQVTLSCSPISGHRSVSWYQQTPGQGLQFLFEYFSETQRNKGNFPGRFSGRQFSNSRSEMNVSTLELGDSALYLCASSSHGRDGHSPFHFGNGTRLTVT.

Details on this clonotype: The CDR3 carries no conserved terminal phenylalanine or tryptophan, so it likely arises from a read error. This chain links TRBV25-1 with TRBJ2-6; tentative D call: TRBD2 (6 bases). This CDR3 is 21 amino acids long. Germline V lookup: CDR1 MGHDK, CDR2 SYGVNS. The V gene lost 1 base and the J gene lost 9 bases, with 31 bases spanning the gap. CDR3 nucleotide sequence: TGTGCCAGCAGTGAATCGCGGGGAGTCCCCGGGCTGTGCGCACGAGGCAACGTCCTGACTGTC. Protein: CASSESRGVPGLCARGNVLTV.

The J gene is TRBJ1-5, the V gene TRBV20-1; no firm D call. Looked up from germline, CDR1 is DFQATT and CDR2 is SNEGSKA (reference sequence). The CDR3 is 16 residues long. Trimming cost V 4 bases and J 2 bases, with 18 bases left between them. The CDR3 DNA sequence: TGCAGTGCTATGACGGGCTACCTTCGGGGCAATCAGCCCCAGCATTTT. Translating it yields CSAMTGYLRGNQPQHF.

A remark on this clonotype: Lacking the conserved final phenylalanine or tryptophan, this CDR3 likely reflects a read error. The chain joins TRBV10-3 to TRBJ1-2; D is ambiguous. The germline gives CDR1 ENHRY, CDR2 SYGVKD. The CDR3 extends over 14 amino acids. V was trimmed by 2 bases and J by 2 bases, leaving 9 bases between them. In nucleotides, the CDR3 is TGTGCCATCAGTGAGCCCGACTCAAACTATGGCTACACCATC. Translating it yields CAISEPDSNYGYTI.

The chain joins TRBV29-1 to TRBJ2-7, with 8 positions matching TRBD1. CDR3 length: 14 amino acids. V trimming: 6 bases; J trimming: 4 bases; junction bases outside the gene matches: 11. The V gene's germline CDR1 is SQVTM and CDR2 ANQGSEA. CDR3 nucleotide sequence: TGCAGCGTCGGTGGCGGACAGGGTCAATACGAGCAGTACTTC. Protein: CSVGGGQGQYEQYF.

This clonotype came up once. This rearrangement joins TRBV3-1 to TRBJ1-5; TRBD1 is a possible D gene (5 bases). There are 14 residues in the CDR3. Germline CDR1 and CDR2: LGHDT and YNNKEL (reference sequence). Trimming pared 0 bases from V and 7 bases from J, leaving 10 bases between. The CDR3 sequence is CASSQEAGRQPQHF. In DNA form, the CDR3 reads TGTGCCAGCAGCCAAGAGGCAGGGAGGCAGCCCCAGCATTTT.

The V and J genes are TRBV7-6 and TRBJ2-7, with TRBD2 as a possible D gene (5 bases). Trimming left V 4 bases short and J 0 bases short, with 10 bases between. This CDR3 has 14 residues. CDR1 SGHVS and CDR2 FNYEAQ come from the germline V gene. CDR3 loop: CASSWTRGSYEQYF. DNA of the CDR3: TGTGCCAGCAGCTGGACCCGGGGCTCCTACGAGCAGTACTTC.

The chain combines TRBV7-6 with TRBJ2-1; D gene unclear. Per germline, CDR1 SGHVS and CDR2 FNYEAQ. V dropped 5 bases and J dropped 13 bases, with 24 bases sitting between them. The CDR3 has 15 amino acids. CDR3 sequence reads: CASSLEMVSYNAQFF. The CDR3 nucleotides are TGTGCCAGCAGCCTAGAGATGGTATCCTACAATGCTCAGTTCTTC.

This clonotype was picked up a small number of times. This chain joins TRBV25-1 and TRBJ2-7; 7 positions agree with TRBD1. The J segment lost 5 bases and the V segment lost 6 bases, leaving 7 bases of the junction unmatched. Per germline, CDR1 MGHDK and CDR2 SYGVNS. This CDR3 is 13 amino acids long. The CDR3 DNA follows: TGTGCCAGCAGCTTAGAGGGGGCGGACGAGCAGTACTTC. It codes for CASSLEGADEQYF.

This rearrangement joins TRBV5-1 to TRBJ2-7; 7 bases map to TRBD1. The CDR3 consists of 16 residues. V was clipped by 4 bases and J by 0 bases; unmatched bases: 10. Germline lookup yields CDR1 SGHRS and CDR2 YFSETQ. In nucleotides, the CDR3 is TGCGCCAGCAGCAGACCCGGGACAGTCACCTCCTACGAGCAGTACTTC. Its translation is CASSRPGTVTSYEQYF. The entire variable domain, with the rest obtained from reference TRBV5-1 and TRBJ2-7, is as follows: KAGVTQTPRYLIKTRGQQVTLSCSPISGHRSVSWYQQTPGQGLQFLFEYFSETQRNKGNFPGRFSGRQFSNSRSEMNVSTLELGDSALYLCASSRPGTVTSYEQYFGPGTRLTVT.

The chain joins TRBV29-1 to TRBJ2-3; D may be TRBD1 (5 bases). This CDR3 region has 15 residues. Germline-derived CDR1 and CDR2 are SQVTM and ANQGSEA. V was trimmed by 5 bases and J by 3 bases, leaving 18 bases between them. The CDR3 here is CSVTKAGMRTDTQYF. The CDR3, as DNA: TGCAGCGTTACCAAGGCAGGGATGAGGACAGATACGCAGTATTTT.

On this clonotype itself: Being one base from a much bigger clone, this may be a read error. The chain is built from TRBV5-1 and TRBJ1-5; D is unclear. This CDR3 contains 16 residues. Looked up from germline, CDR1 is SGHRS and CDR2 is YFSETQ. Here the CDR3 reads CACSPTWSGYNQPQHF. The CDR3 DNA follows: TGCGCCTGCAGCCCAACCTGGTCCGGGTACAATCAGCCCCAGCATTTT.